One sample yielded the 7 T cell receptor beta chains listed below, sequenced in a study of T-cell memory formation after mild COVID-19 (dated by TCRdb to 2020 to 2023). The library was obtained by 5' RACE. Instrument on record: Illumina NovaSeq 6000. Using fastp trimming at Q25 and MiXCR clonotype assembly, TCRdb reanalyzed the public sequencing data and kept in-frame beta chains. Each record represents a unique CDR3 protein, reported with the most common genes and DNA among its rows. The sample has hundreds of thousands of distinct CDR3 sequences on record, around 18% of them singletons. 7.5% to 10% of the sample rests with the top ten. Sequencing was carried out using PBMCs or a T cell subset sorted from them (not recorded which). The receptors were sampled from an adult woman who had mild COVID-19 (a few samples of this study predate the infection). The sample titles of this study are shuffled in the database, so cell type and time point are left out; the donor was told from shared clones.

This clonotype was seen more than once but under ten times. This chain links TRBV15 with TRBJ1-5; D gene uncertain. The CDR3 contains 15 residues. Trimming removed 0 bases from V and 6 bases from J, with 12 bases in between. Germline V gene sequence: CDR1 LNHNV, CDR2 YYDKDF (reference sequence). The CDR3 DNA reads as TGTGCCACCAGCAGAGATAATTTTGTTGGTCAGCCCCAGCATTTT. As protein: CATSRDNFVGQPQHF.

V and J are TRBV7-6 and TRBJ2-1; 9 bases map to TRBD1. The germline gives CDR1 SGHVS, CDR2 FNYEAQ. V gave up 1 base and J gave up 8 bases; unmatched junction bases: 6. The CDR3 is 15 residues long. DNA of the CDR3: TGTGCCAGCAGCTTAGGCCCGGGACAGGGCTATGAGCAGTTCTTC. This translates into CASSLGPGQGYEQFF.

This clonotype was seen many times. The rearrangement uses TRBV7-8 and TRBJ2-7; D gene ambiguous. Trimming cost V 5 bases and J 0 bases, with 14 bases left between them. The CDR3 is made up of 15 amino acids. Germline CDR1 SGHVS, CDR2 FQNEAQ. CDR3 DNA sequence: TGTGCCAGCAGCCCTACCGGGCTATACTCCTACGAGCAGTACTTC. Its translation is CASSPTGLYSYEQYF.

This clonotype has only a few counts. The genes are TRBV7-3 and TRBJ2-1; 9 nucleotides line up with TRBD2. Germline CDR1 reads SGHTA; CDR2 reads FQGTGA. The CDR3 sequence is 15 residues long. V shed 1 base and J 7 bases; nucleotides not matched to a gene: 5. The CDR3 spells CASSLMGLAGNEQFF. The CDR3 coding sequence is TGTGCCAGCAGCTTAATGGGACTAGCCGGGAATGAGCAGTTCTTC.

This clonotype occurred a few times. The chain couples TRBV24-1 to TRBJ2-1, with D perhaps matching TRBD1 (5 bases). Germline CDR1 is KGHDR and CDR2 is SFDVKD. This CDR3 region has 13 residues. V lost 3 bases, J lost 10 bases, and 12 bases lay in between. This CDR3 reads CATSDGIRAEQFF. For the CDR3, the DNA is TGTGCCACCAGTGATGGTATCAGGGCCGAGCAGTTCTTC.

The chain combines TRBV20-1 with TRBJ2-2; the match to TRBD2 covers 14 bases. Germline CDR1 and CDR2: DFQATT and SNEGSKA (reference sequence). V lost 6 bases to trimming and J lost 5 bases; unmatched junction nucleotides: 2. The CDR3 contains 14 residues. This CDR3 reads CSAGLAGVTGELFF. The CDR3 DNA sequence: TGCAGTGCGGGACTAGCGGGGGTAACCGGGGAGCTGTTTTTT.

This clonotype was recorded a few times. The chain recombines TRBV7-9 with TRBJ2-3; D is perhaps TRBD2 (7 bases). Germline loops: CDR1 SEHNR, CDR2 FQNEAQ (reference sequence). Trimming took 10 bases from V and 3 from J, leaving 17 bases between them. The CDR3 loop spans 14 amino acids. CDR3 DNA: TGTGCCAATCAGCGAGGGGGGGCAACAGATACGCAGTATTTT. Protein: CANQRGGATDTQYF. Full variable domain (rest looked up from reference TRBV7-9 and TRBJ2-3): DTGVSQNPRHKITKRGQNVTFRCDPISEHNRLYWYRQTLGQGPEFLTYFQNEAQLEKSRLLSDRFSAERPKGSFSTLEIQRTEQGDSAMYLCANQRGGATDTQYFGPGTRLTVL.